Listed below are T cell receptor beta chains from one sample, sequenced in a study of blood T cell repertoires in COVID-19. Profiling relied on immunoSEQ multiplex PCR, and the TCRdb table lists in-frame clones only, not all of them. The sample has roughly 73,000 clones; roughly 80% are singletons. The sequenced sample consisted of peripheral blood. Receptors originate from a woman in her fifties or sixties with acute or convalescent COVID-19. Each CDR3 is given with its conserved first and last residue. A D gene is named only where the DNA matches it firmly. Some rows have no size entry. The others give once, few or many, or a class for an expanded clone.

clone_size	v_call	j_call	d_call	cdr3_aa	cdr3_nt
-	TRBV28	TRBJ2-1	TRBD2	CASSEAGENEQFF	TGTGCCAGCAGTGAGGCGGGGGAGAATGAGCAGTTCTTC
once	TRBV19	TRBJ1-5	-	CASSRDNFNQPQHF	TGTGCCAGTAGTCGGGACAATTTCAATCAGCCCCAGCATTTT
-	TRBV19	TRBJ1-2	TRBD1	CASVQGAGGYTF	TGTGCCAGCGTACAGGGGGCCGGAGGCTACACCTTC
-	TRBV5-6	TRBJ2-1	-	CASSAQGSSEQFF	TGTGCCAGCAGCGCGCAGGGTAGCAGTGAGCAGTTCTTC
-	TRBV18	TRBJ1-1	TRBD1	CASSRDPQGVNTEAFF	TGTGCCAGCTCACGGGACCCACAGGGGGTGAACACTGAAGCTTTCTTT
-	TRBV6-2/TRBV6-3	TRBJ2-2	TRBD2	CASSFIPTSGRSGIKRELFF	TGTGCCAGCAGTTTCATACCGACTAGCGGGAGGTCCGGGATCAAGCGGGAGCTGTTTTTT
few	TRBV27	TRBJ2-7	TRBD1	CASRPTGFFVYEQYF	TGTGCCAGCAGGCCGACAGGGTTTTTCGTCTACGAGCAGTACTTC
-	TRBV24-1	TRBJ1-2	TRBD1	CATRRTGSYGYTF	TGTGCCACCAGGCGGACAGGGAGCTATGGCTACACCTTC
-	TRBV19	TRBJ2-5	TRBD1	CASSTGTGPQETQYF	TGTGCCAGTAGTACCGGGACAGGTCCGCAAGAGACCCAGTACTTC
few	TRBV4-2	TRBJ2-7	TRBD1	CASSWTGGYEQYF	TGTGCCAGCAGCTGGACAGGGGGTTACGAGCAGTACTTC
few	TRBV7-3	TRBJ2-3	TRBD2	CASSSGLAGYTDTQYF	TGTGCCAGCAGCTCCGGACTAGCGGGGTACACAGATACGCAGTATTTT
-	TRBV28	TRBJ1-1	-	CASFTRVGYTEAFF	TGTGCCAGCTTTACCAGGGTAGGTTACACTGAAGCTTTCTTT
-	TRBV18	TRBJ2-7	-	CASSRPGTTYEQYF	TGTGCCAGCTCACGTCCCGGGACAACTTACGAGCAGTACTTC
-	TRBV19	TRBJ1-1	-	CASKRSELNTEAFF	TGTGCCAGTAAAAGGAGTGAGCTGAACACTGAAGCTTTCTTT
-	TRBV29-1	TRBJ1-4	-	CSVGGPEKLFF	TGCAGCGTTGGGGGGCCGGAAAAACTGTTTTTT
-	TRBV18	TRBJ1-4	-	CASSPIGDSIEKLFF	TGTGCCAGCTCACCAATAGGAGACAGCATCGAAAAACTGTTTTTT
-	TRBV5-1	TRBJ1-5	TRBD1	CASSLGQGDNQPQHF	TGCGCCAGCAGCTTGGGACAGGGTGACAATCAGCCCCAGCATTTT
-	TRBV7-8	TRBJ1-2	-	CARSLGGGQGFTGYTF	TGTGCCCGCAGCTTAGGGGGGGGGCAGGGATTTACTGGCTACACCTTC
-	TRBV19	TRBJ1-6	-	CASSILVYNSPLHF	TGTGCCAGTAGTATATTAGTATATAATTCACCCCTCCACTTT
-	TRBV6-8	TRBJ1-2	-	CASSYDTGSGYTF	TGTGCCAGCAGTTACGATACTGGTTCGGGCTACACCTTC
-	TRBV7-2	TRBJ1-6	-	CASSALGGNNSPLHF	TGTGCCAGCAGCGCCTTGGGGGGTAATAATTCACCCCTCCACTTT
-	TRBV5-8	TRBJ2-1	-	CASNSGLDYNEQFF	TGTGCCAGCAATTCAGGTCTGGACTACAATGAGCAGTTCTTC
-	TRBV10-3	TRBJ1-4	-	CAISESQASREKLFF	TGTGCCATCAGTGAGTCGCAGGCGTCCAGAGAAAAACTGTTTTTT
-	TRBV19	TRBJ1-2	-	CASSIVQGRGYTF	TGTGCCAGTAGTATAGTACAGGGCCGCGGCTACACCTTC
-	TRBV7-7	TRBJ2-3	-	CASSLGQAGDTQYF	TGTGCTAGCAGCTTAGGGCAGGCTGGAGATACGCAGTATTTT
-	TRBV11-2	TRBJ1-4	TRBD1	CASSLGGQGNEKLFF	TGTGCCAGCAGCTTAGGAGGACAGGGGAATGAAAAACTGTTTTTT
-	TRBV6-5	TRBJ1-1	-	CASSYSPLNTEAFF	TGTGCCAGCAGTTACTCCCCATTGAACACTGAAGCTTTCTTT
-	TRBV7-9	TRBJ1-1	TRBD1	CASSSERDRALMNTEAFF	TGTGCCAGCAGCTCAGAAAGGGACAGGGCCCTGATGAACACTGAAGCTTTCTTT
-	TRBV29-1	TRBJ2-7	TRBD2	CSVAGLAGGLRYEQYF	TGCAGCGTTGCGGGACTAGCGGGAGGGCTAAGATACGAGCAGTACTTC
few	TRBV3-1/TRBV3-2	TRBJ1-1	-	CASSRFSGDHAFF	TGTGCCAGCAGCCGATTCAGCGGGGATCATGCTTTCTTT
few	TRBV12-3/TRBV12-4	TRBJ2-7	TRBD1	CASSSTGYEQYF	TGTGCCAGCAGTTCGACAGGGTACGAGCAGTACTTC
-	TRBV28	TRBJ1-2	TRBD1	CASSPRTGQGYGYTF	TGTGCCAGCAGTCCGCGGACAGGGCAAGGCTATGGCTACACCTTC
-	TRBV4-2	TRBJ1-2	TRBD1	CASSQVVRGKDYGYTF	TGTGCCAGCAGCCAAGTTGTCAGGGGGAAAGACTATGGCTACACCTTC
-	TRBV24-1	TRBJ2-5	TRBD1	CATSDRTGTGKETQYF	TGTGCCACCAGTGATCGGACCGGGACAGGCAAAGAGACCCAGTACTTC
-	TRBV18	TRBJ1-6	TRBD1	CASSPLGTANNSPLHF	TGTGCCAGCTCACCACTGGGGACAGCGAATAATTCACCCCTCCACTTT
-	TRBV24-1	TRBJ1-5	-	CATSGRGNQPQHF	TGTGCCACCAGTGGGCGGGGCAATCAGCCCCAGCATTTT
-	TRBV6-1	TRBJ2-1	TRBD2	CASSELASGAYEQFF	TGTGCCAGCAGTGAATTGGCTAGCGGGGCCTATGAGCAGTTCTTC
once	TRBV7-9	TRBJ1-2	-	CASSLLGQGYGYTF	TGTGCCAGCAGCTTACTGGGACAAGGCTATGGCTACACCTTC
few	TRBV6-5	TRBJ1-5	-	CASTRDTNQPQHF	TGTGCCAGCACCCGGGACACCAATCAGCCCCAGCATTTT
-	TRBV2	TRBJ2-1	-	CASVRGTSYNEQFF	TGTGCCAGTGTGCGAGGAACCTCCTACAATGAGCAGTTCTTC
-	TRBV13	TRBJ1-2	-	CASSLIGQILNYGYTF	TGTGCCAGCAGCTTAATCGGACAGATACTTAACTATGGCTACACCTTC
-	TRBV7-9	TRBJ2-7	-	CASSSWGGPAAEQYF	TGTGCCAGCAGCTCGTGGGGGGGCCCCGCGGCGGAGCAGTACTTC
-	TRBV18	TRBJ2-1	TRBD2	CASSPPGTSGTREQFF	TGTGCCAGCTCACCTCCCGGGACTAGCGGGACCCGTGAGCAGTTCTTC
-	TRBV11-2	TRBJ2-3	TRBD2	CASSLQRGPTDTQYF	TGTGCCAGCAGCTTACAGCGGGGGCCCACAGATACGCAGTATTTT
-	TRBV24-1	TRBJ1-2	TRBD1	CATSDAGQGVAGYTF	TGTGCCACCAGTGATGCCGGGCAGGGGGTAGCTGGCTACACCTTC
-	TRBV18	TRBJ1-2	TRBD1	CASSQSGQGKGYTF	TGTGCCAGCTCACAGTCGGGACAGGGAAAAGGCTACACCTTC
-	TRBV6-5	TRBJ1-2	-	CASSLSGINNYGYTF	TGTGCCAGCAGTCTCTCGGGAATCAATAACTATGGCTACACCTTC
-	TRBV12-5	TRBJ1-6	-	CASGQSNGTRGGYNSPLHF	TGTGCTAGTGGTCAATCAAATGGGACCAGGGGCGGCTATAATTCACCCCTCCACTTT
-	TRBV7-9	TRBJ2-7	TRBD2	CASSLGGGPYEQYF	TGTGCCAGCAGCTTAGGGGGGGGACCCTACGAGCAGTACTTC
-	TRBV14	TRBJ2-3	TRBD2	CASSQGPTSGGIWGTDTQYF	TGTGCCAGCAGCCAAGGCCCGACTAGCGGGGGGATCTGGGGCACAGATACGCAGTATTTT
-	TRBV3-1/TRBV3-2	TRBJ1-2	-	CASSQGQSSGYTF	TGTGCCAGCAGCCAAGGACAGTCTTCTGGCTACACCTTC
-	TRBV6-1	TRBJ1-6	TRBD1	CASRELGQGWNSPLHF	TGTGCCAGCAGAGAACTGGGACAGGGTTGGAATTCACCCCTCCACTTT
-	TRBV2	TRBJ2-7	-	CASSPDRMSYEQYF	TGTGCCAGCAGCCCAGACAGGATGTCCTACGAGCAGTACTTC
-	TRBV7-9	TRBJ1-1	-	CASSLDRHMNTEAFF	TGTGCCAGCAGCTTAGACAGGCACATGAACACTGAAGCTTTCTTT
-	TRBV7-2	TRBJ2-7	TRBD2	CASSLVLAGVYEQYF	TGTGCCAGCAGCTTAGTACTAGCGGGAGTATACGAGCAGTACTTC
few	TRBV7-2	TRBJ1-1	-	CASSHNTNTEAFF	TGTGCCAGCAGCCACAACACGAACACTGAAGCTTTCTTT
-	TRBV6-1	TRBJ1-1	TRBD1	CASSEARRRGTEAFF	TGTGCCAGCAGTGAAGCACGGCGCAGGGGGACTGAAGCTTTCTTT
-	TRBV6-5	TRBJ1-6	TRBD1	CASSYGTGRSNSPLHF	TGTGCCAGCAGTTACGGGACAGGGCGATCGAATTCACCCCTCCACTTT
-	TRBV23-1	TRBJ2-5	TRBD2	CASSGPGTRFLQTQYF	TGCGCCAGCAGCGGTCCCGGGACTAGGTTTCTGCAGACCCAGTACTTC